The clone carrying this TCR beta chain was counted many times. Its antigen is not identified. What was amplified from RNA transcripts were TCR beta CDR3 regions. HTBI primers were employed in a first-round RT-PCR of the TCR CDR3. TCRdb redid the calling of the multiplex PCR reads with MiXCR, one entry per CDR3 protein. This repertoire shows around 340,000 distinct CDR3 sequences, about a sixth found once; its top ten account for about 14%. From more than 9.5 ml of fresh peripheral blood, PBMCs were isolated. This record comes from a study of T cells in Graves' hyperthyroidism and ophthalmopathy. General study results and limits: Ophthalmopathy was model-predicted a median around 6.7 months pre-onset. In the blood, most expanded thyroid clonotypes above 0.001 appeared as well.

This clonotype was sampled from a woman aged 40 to 50 with Graves' ophthalmopathy. What was sequenced was blood.

The CDR3 DNA reads as TGTGCCAGCAGCTCAGTCCGGGACTATTACGAGCAGTACTTC. It encodes CASSSVRDYYEQYF. This chain connects TRBV11-2 to TRBJ2-7; 7 bases map to TRBD2. This CDR3 is built from 14 residues. Unmatched junction bases numbered 7, after V lost 4 bases and J lost 4 bases. Germline-derived CDR1 and CDR2 are SGHAT and FQNNGV.